This T cell receptor beta chain was obtained from a study of beta chain features in type 1 diabetes. For the study at large: Patients looked much like healthy donors when it came to age, gender and cell yields.

Findings and limits, study-wide: TCRB CDR3s were moderately but significantly shorter in Type 1 diabetes patients in all four CD4+ subsets.

Reverse transcription of all isolated RNA meant that expressed TCRB transcripts were sequenced. Repertoires were generated with immunoSEQ multiplex PCR, while TCRdb's copy carries only in-frame clones and drops some. The sample has 450,000 or so clones, around 10% seen once. As concerns this clone: What it binds is not known.

Germline loops: CDR1 SGDLS, CDR2 YYNGEE. This CDR3 is built from 16 residues. V gave up 1 base and J gave up 0 bases, with 11 bases separating them. Every sorted population was more than 95% pure. The V and J genes are TRBV9 and TRBJ2-1; D could derive from TRBD1 or TRBD2 (6 bases each). The sample was naive CD4+ T cells from blood. The origin of this receptor is a woman aged 18 to 35 in good health. CDR3 in amino acids: CASSVTGGGSYNEQFF. As DNA, the CDR3 is TGTGCCAGCAGCGTAACTGGAGGGGGCTCCTACAATGAGCAGTTCTTC. The variable domain in full, with the rest retrieved from reference TRBV9 and TRBJ2-1, is DSGVTQTPKHLITATGQRVTLRCSPRSGDLSVYWYQQSLDQGLQFLIQYYNGEERAKGNILERFSAQQFPDLHSELNLSSLELGDSALYFCASSVTGGGSYNEQFFGPGTRLTVL.